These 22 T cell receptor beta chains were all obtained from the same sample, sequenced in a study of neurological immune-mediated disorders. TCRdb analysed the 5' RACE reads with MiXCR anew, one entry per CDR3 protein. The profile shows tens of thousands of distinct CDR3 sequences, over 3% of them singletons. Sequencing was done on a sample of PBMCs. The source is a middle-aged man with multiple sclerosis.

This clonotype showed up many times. The CDR3 DNA reads as TGTGCCAGCAGGCTGGGGGCTCAAGAGACCCAGTACTTC. It codes for CASRLGAQETQYF. The V call is TRBV25-1, the J call TRBJ2-5, with D tentatively TRBD1 (6 bases). Trimming took 6 bases from V and 2 from J, leaving 10 bases between them. The length of the CDR3 is 13 residues. Germline values: CDR1 MGHDK, CDR2 SYGVNS.

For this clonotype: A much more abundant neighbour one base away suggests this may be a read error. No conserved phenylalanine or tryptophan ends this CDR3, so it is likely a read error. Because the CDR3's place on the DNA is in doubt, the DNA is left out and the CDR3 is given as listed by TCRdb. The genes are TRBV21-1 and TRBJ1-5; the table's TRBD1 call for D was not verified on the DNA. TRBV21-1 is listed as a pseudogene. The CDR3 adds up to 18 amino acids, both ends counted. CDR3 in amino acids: CASSNNLGQEHRDQPQHI.

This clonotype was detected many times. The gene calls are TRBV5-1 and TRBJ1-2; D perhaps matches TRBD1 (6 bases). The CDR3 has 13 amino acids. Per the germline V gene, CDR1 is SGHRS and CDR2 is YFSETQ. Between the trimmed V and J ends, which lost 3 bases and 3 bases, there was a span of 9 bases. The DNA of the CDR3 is TGCGCCAGCAGCTCGGGACAACACTATGGCTACACCTTC. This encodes CASSSGQHYGYTF.

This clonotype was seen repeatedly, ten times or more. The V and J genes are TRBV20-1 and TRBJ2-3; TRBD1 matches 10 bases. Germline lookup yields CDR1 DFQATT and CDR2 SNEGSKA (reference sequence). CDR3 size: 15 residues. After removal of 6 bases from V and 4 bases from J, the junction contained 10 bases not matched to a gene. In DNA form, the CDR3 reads TGCAGTGCGGCCGACAGGGGGCGGTTCGCAGATACGCAGTATTTT. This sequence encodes CSAADRGRFADTQYF.

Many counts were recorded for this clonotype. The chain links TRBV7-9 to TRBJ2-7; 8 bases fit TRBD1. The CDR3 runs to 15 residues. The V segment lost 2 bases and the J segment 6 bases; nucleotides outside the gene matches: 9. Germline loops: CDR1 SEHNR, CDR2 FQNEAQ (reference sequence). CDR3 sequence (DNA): TGTGCCAGCAGCTTAAATCTCGGACAGGGCACCGAGCAGTACTTC. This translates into CASSLNLGQGTEQYF.

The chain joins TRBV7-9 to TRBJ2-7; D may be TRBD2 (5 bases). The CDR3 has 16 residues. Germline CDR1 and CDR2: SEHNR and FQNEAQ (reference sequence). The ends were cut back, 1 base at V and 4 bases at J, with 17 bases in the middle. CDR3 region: CASSLEVPGIAYEQYF. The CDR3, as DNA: TGTGCCAGCAGCTTAGAGGTCCCGGGAATAGCGTACGAGCAGTACTTC.

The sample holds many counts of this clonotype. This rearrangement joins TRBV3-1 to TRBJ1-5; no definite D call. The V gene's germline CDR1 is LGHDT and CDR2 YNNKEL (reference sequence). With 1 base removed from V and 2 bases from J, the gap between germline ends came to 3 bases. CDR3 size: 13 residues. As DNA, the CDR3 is TGTGCCAGCAGCCAAGCGGGCAATCAGCCCCAGCATTTT. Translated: CASSQAGNQPQHF.

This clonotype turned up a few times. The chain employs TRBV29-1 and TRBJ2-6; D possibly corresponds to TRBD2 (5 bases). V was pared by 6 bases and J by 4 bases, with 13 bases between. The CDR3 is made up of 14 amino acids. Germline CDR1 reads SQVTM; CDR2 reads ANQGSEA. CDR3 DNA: TGCAGCGTCAAATCAGGCGGGGGGGCCAACGTCCTGACTTTC. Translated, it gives CSVKSGGGANVLTF.

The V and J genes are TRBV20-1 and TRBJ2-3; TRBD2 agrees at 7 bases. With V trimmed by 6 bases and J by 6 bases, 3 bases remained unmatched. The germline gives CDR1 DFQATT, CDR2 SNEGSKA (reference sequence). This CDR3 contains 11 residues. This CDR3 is CSASSGDTQYF. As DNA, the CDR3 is TGCAGTGCCAGTAGCGGGGATACGCAGTATTTT.

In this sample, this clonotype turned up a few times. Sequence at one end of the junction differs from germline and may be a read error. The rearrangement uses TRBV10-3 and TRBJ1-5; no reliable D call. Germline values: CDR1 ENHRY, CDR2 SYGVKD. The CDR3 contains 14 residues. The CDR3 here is CAISEGDGDQPQNF. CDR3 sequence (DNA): TGTGCCATCAGTGAGGGGGATGGGGATCAGCCCCAGAATTTT.

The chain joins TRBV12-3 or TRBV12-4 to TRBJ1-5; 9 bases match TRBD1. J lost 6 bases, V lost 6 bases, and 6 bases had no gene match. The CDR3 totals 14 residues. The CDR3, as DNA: TGTGCCAGCAGGCCAACAGGGGGCGGTCAGCCCCAGCATTTT. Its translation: CASRPTGGGQPQHF.

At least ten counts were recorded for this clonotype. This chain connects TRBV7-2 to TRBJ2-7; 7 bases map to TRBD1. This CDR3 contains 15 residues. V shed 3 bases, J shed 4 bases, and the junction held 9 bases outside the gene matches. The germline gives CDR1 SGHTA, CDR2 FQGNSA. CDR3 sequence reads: CASSLDGQATYEQYF. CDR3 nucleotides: TGTGCCAGCAGCTTGGATGGACAGGCCACTTACGAGCAGTACTTC.

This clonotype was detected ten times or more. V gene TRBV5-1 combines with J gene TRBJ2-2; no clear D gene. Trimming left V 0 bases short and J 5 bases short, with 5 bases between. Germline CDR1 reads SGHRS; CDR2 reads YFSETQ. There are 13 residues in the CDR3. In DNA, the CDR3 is TGCGCCAGCAGCTTGGCTCTTACCGGGGAGCTGTTTTTT. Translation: CASSLALTGELFF.

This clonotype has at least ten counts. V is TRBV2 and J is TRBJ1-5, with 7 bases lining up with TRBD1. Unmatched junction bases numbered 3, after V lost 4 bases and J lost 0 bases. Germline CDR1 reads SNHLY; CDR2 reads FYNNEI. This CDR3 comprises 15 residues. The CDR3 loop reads CASSAGQYSNQPQHF. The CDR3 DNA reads TGTGCCAGCAGTGCGGGACAGTATAGCAATCAGCCCCAGCATTTT.

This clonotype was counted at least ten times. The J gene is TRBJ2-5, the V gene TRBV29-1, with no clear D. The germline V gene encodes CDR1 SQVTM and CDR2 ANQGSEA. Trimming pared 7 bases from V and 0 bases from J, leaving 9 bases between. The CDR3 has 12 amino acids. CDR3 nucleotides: TGCAGCGGGTCGGAGAACCAAGAGACCCAGTACTTC. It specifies CSGSENQETQYF.

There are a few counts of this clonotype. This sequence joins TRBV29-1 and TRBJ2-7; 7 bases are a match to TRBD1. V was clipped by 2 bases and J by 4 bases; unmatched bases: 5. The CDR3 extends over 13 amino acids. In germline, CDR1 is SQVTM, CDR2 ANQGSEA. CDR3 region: CSVERGRTYEQYF. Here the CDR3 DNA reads TGCAGCGTTGAAAGGGGGCGTACTTACGAGCAGTACTTC.

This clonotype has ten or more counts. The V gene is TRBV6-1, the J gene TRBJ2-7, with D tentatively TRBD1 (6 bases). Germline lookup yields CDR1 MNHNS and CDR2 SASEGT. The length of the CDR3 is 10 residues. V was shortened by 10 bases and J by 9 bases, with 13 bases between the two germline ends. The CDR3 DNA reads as TGTGCCAACCTAACAGGGAGGCAGTACTTC. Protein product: CANLTGRQYF.

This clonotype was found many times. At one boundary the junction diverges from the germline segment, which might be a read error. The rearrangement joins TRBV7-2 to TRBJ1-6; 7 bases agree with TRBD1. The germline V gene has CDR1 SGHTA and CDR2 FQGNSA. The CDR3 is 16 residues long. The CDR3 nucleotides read TGTGCCAGCAGCTTGAACCCGACAGGGACTAATTCGCCCCTCCACTTT. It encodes CASSLNPTGTNSPLHF.

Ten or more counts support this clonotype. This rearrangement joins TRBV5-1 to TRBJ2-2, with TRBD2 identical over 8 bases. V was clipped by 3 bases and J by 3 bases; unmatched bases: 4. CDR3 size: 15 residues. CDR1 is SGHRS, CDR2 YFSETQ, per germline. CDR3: CASSWWRGDTGELFF. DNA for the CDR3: TGCGCCAGCAGCTGGTGGCGGGGGGACACCGGGGAGCTGTTTTTT.

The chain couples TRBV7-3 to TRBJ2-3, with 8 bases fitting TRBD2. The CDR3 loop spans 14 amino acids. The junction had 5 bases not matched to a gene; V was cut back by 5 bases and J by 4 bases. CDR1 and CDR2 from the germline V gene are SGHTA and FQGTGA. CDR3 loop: CASSPGGAPDTQYF. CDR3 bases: TGTGCCAGCAGCCCCGGGGGGGCCCCAGATACGCAGTATTTT.

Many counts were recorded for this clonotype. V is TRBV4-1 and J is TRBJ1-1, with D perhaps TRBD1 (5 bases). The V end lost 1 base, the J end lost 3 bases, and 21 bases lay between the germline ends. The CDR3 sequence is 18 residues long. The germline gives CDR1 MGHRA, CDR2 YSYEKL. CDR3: CASSQAGEGASRDTEAFF. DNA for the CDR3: TGCGCCAGCAGCCAAGCCGGGGAAGGGGCTTCAAGGGACACTGAAGCTTTCTTT.

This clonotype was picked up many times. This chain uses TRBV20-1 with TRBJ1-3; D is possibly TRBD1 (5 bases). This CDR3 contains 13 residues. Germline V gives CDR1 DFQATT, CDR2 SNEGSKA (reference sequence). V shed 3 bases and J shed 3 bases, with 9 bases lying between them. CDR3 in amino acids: CSASAGLGNTIYF. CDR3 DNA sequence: TGCAGTGCTAGCGCGGGGCTTGGAAACACCATATATTTT.